The clone carrying this TCR beta chain was detected ten times or more. The CDR3 is made up of 17 amino acids. V gave up 6 bases and J gave up 6 bases; unmatched junction bases: 18. Germline V CDR1 and CDR2: MNHEY, SVGAGI. This entry is derived from a study of early T cells in non-severe SARS-CoV-2 infection. Study summary: Sequencing of unsorted whole blood was done on bulk RNA, leaving chains unpaired.

TCRdb processed the 5' RACE reads anew with MiXCR; each CDR3 protein has one entry. Counted here are over 30,000 distinct CDR3 sequences, about 3.8% occurring once; the ten biggest clones make up more than 5%. The source is an adult who was a healthcare worker with PCR-confirmed SARS-CoV-2 infection or an uninfected control (not recorded which). Material for sequencing was whole blood. The chain employs TRBV6-5 and TRBJ2-7; 9 nucleotides match TRBD1. The CDR3 protein is CASSLTLNRGRLAEQYF. Here the CDR3 DNA reads TGTGCCAGCAGCCTTACCCTAAACAGGGGGCGCTTGGCCGAGCAGTACTTC.